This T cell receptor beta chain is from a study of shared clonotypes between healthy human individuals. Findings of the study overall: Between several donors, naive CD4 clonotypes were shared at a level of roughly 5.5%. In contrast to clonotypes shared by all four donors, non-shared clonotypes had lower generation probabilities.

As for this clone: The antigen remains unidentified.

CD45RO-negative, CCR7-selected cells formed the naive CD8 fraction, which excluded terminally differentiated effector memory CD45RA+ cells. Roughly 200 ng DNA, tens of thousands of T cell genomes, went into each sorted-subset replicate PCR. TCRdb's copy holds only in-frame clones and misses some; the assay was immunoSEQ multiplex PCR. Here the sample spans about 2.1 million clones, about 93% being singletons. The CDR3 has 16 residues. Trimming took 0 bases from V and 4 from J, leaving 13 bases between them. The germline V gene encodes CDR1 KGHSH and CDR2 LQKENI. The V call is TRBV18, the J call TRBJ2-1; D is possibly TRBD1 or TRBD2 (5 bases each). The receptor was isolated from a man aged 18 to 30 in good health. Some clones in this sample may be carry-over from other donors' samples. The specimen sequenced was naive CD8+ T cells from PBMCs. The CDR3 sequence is CASSPPWDESYNEQFF. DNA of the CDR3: TGTGCCAGCTCACCACCGTGGGACGAGTCGTACAATGAGCAGTTCTTC.